The 29 T cell receptor beta chains listed next were all sequenced from one sample in a study of blood T cell repertoires in COVID-19. Generated by immunoSEQ multiplex PCR, the TCRdb table keeps only in-frame clones and is missing some. The table has around 150,000 clones, 70% to 80% seen once. Sequencing was carried out using peripheral blood. The receptor set was obtained from a woman older than 75 with active or convalescent COVID-19.

This clone has just one count. The chain employs TRBV10-3 and TRBJ1-6, with 8 nucleotides matching TRBD1. Germline CDR1 is ENHRY and CDR2 is SYGVKD. The CDR3 is 15 amino acids. V lost 2 bases and J lost 9; bases outside the gene matches: 6. Written as DNA, the CDR3 is TGTGCCATCAGTGAGACAGGGGGTGACGGTTCACCCCTCCACTTT. It is translated as CAISETGGDGSPLHF.

The rearrangement links TRBV16 to TRBJ1-2, with no clear D. Germline CDR1 KGHSY, CDR2 FQNENV. The CDR3 contains 13 residues. V lost 3 bases, J lost 0 bases, and 5 bases lay in between. The CDR3 nucleotides are TGTGCCAGCAGCCACAACTCTAACTATGGCTACACCTTC. This translates into CASSHNSNYGYTF.

The genes are TRBV15 and TRBJ1-6; 10 bases are shared with TRBD1. The CDR3 spans 15 residues. V shed 5 bases, J shed 6 bases, and the junction held 4 bases outside the gene matches. Germline values: CDR1 LNHNV, CDR2 YYDKDF (reference sequence). The CDR3 loop reads CATSEGQGGNSPLHF. The CDR3 DNA reads TGTGCCACCAGCGAAGGACAGGGGGGTAATTCACCCCTCCACTTT.

The chain joins TRBV4-2 to TRBJ2-3, with 11 bases identical to TRBD2. Germline CDR1 is LGHNA and CDR2 is YNFKEQ. V dropped 0 bases and J dropped 3; count of bases not matched to a gene: 2. CDR3 length equals 16 residues. The CDR3 spells CASSQEPSGGTDTQYF. DNA of the CDR3: TGTGCCAGCAGCCAAGAACCTAGCGGGGGGACAGATACGCAGTATTTT.

This clone was detected a few times. The rearrangement uses TRBV7-2 and TRBJ1-3; D gene unclear. Between the trimmed V and J ends, which lost 3 bases and 2 bases, there was a span of 14 bases. Germline CDR1 reads SGHTA; CDR2 reads FQGNSA. The CDR3 sequence is 16 residues long. DNA of the CDR3: TGTGCCAGCAGCTTTTTAGGTCCGGGAGCTGGAAACACCATATATTTT. Amino acid sequence: CASSFLGPGAGNTIYF.

V gene TRBV6-1 combines with J gene TRBJ1-3; 7 positions agree with TRBD1. J gave up 3 bases and V 3 bases, and 8 bases lay outside the gene matches. The CDR3 has 16 amino acids. CDR1 and CDR2 from the germline V gene are MNHNS and SASEGT. CDR3 in amino acids: CASSDPTRDSGNTIYF. CDR3 in DNA: TGTGCCAGCAGTGACCCTACCCGGGACAGTGGAAACACCATATATTTT.

The rearrangement uses TRBV6-5 and TRBJ2-7; maybe TRBD2 (6 bases). The germline CDR1 and CDR2 sequences are MNHEY and SVGAGI. V dropped 6 bases and J dropped 6 bases, with 18 bases sitting between them. The CDR3 is 14 amino acids. The CDR3 sequence: CASRDSTSFGEQYF. The CDR3 DNA reads as TGTGCCAGCAGAGATTCGACTAGTTTCGGCGAGCAGTACTTC.

V gene TRBV11-2 combines with J gene TRBJ1-4, with D tentatively TRBD1 (6 bases). The CDR3 covers 15 residues. The V end lost 5 bases, the J end lost 5 bases, and 15 bases lay between the germline ends. CDR1 SGHAT and CDR2 FQNNGV come from the germline V gene. The CDR3 DNA sequence: TGTGCCAGCAGCCCGATCAGGGGCACAAATGAAAAACTGTTTTTT. This sequence encodes CASSPIRGTNEKLFF.

The rearrangement uses TRBV2 and TRBJ1-6; 10 nucleotides line up with TRBD1. Germline V gene sequence: CDR1 SNHLY, CDR2 FYNNEI. Trimming cost V 6 bases and J 9 bases; bases outside gene matches: 8. The CDR3 covers 15 residues. The CDR3 DNA reads as TGTGCCAGCAGGGGACAGGGGAGTCAAGGTTCACCCCTCCACTTT. Translation gives CASRGQGSQGSPLHF.

This clone was seen a few times. The chain recombines TRBV3-1 (or the pseudogene TRBV3-2) with TRBJ1-4; TRBD1 matches at 8 bases. The CDR3 length is 16 residues. J gave up 8 bases and V 5 bases, and 13 bases lay outside the gene matches. CDR1 and CDR2 from the germline V gene are LGHDT and YNNKEL (reference sequence). The CDR3 protein is CASSNPGQGGKEKLFF. The CDR3 DNA is TGTGCCAGCAGCAACCCTGGACAGGGCGGGAAAGAAAAACTGTTTTTT.

In DNA, the CDR3 is TGTGCCAGTAGTATCGGACAGGGCGACCTTGGCTACACCTTC. Protein: CASSIGQGDLGYTF. The chain uses TRBV19 and TRBJ1-2; 8 bases are shared with TRBD1. V dropped 3 bases and J dropped 7; count of bases not matched to a gene: 7. CDR3 length: 14 amino acids. The germline CDR1 and CDR2 sequences are LNHDA and SQIVND (reference sequence).

This clone has a single count. The V and J genes are TRBV7-2 and TRBJ2-3; TRBD2 might be the D (5 bases). Per germline, CDR1 SGHTA and CDR2 FQGNSA. The CDR3 contains 17 residues. Trimming pared 5 bases from V and 0 bases from J, leaving 18 bases between. The CDR3 here is CASSPPLDYSSTDTQYF. CDR3 nucleotides: TGTGCCAGCAGCCCCCCTCTCGACTACTCAAGCACAGATACGCAGTATTTT.

This clone appeared a single time. V usage is TRBV28 and J usage is TRBJ1-2, with TRBD1 identical over 9 bases. This CDR3 is built from 17 residues. Trimming at V came to 6 bases and at J to 4 bases, leaving 15 bases not matched to a gene. Germline V CDR1 and CDR2: MDHEN, SYDVKM. This chain's CDR3 is CASSPLDRGSTIYGYTF. The CDR3 DNA reads as TGTGCCAGCAGCCCCCTGGACAGGGGCTCCACCATCTATGGCTACACCTTC.

In its sample, this clone was seen once. The chain recombines TRBV6-2 or TRBV6-3 with TRBJ1-3; TRBD1 matches at 9 bases. The germline V gene encodes CDR1 MNHEY and CDR2 SVGEGT. This CDR3 has 14 amino acids. With 5 bases clipped from V and 8 bases from J, the junction kept 7 bases outside the gene matches. The CDR3 is CASSNGQGRYTIYF. The CDR3 region has the DNA TGTGCCAGCAGTAACGGACAGGGGAGGTACACCATATATTTT.

This chain links TRBV7-2 with TRBJ1-1; D gene ambiguous. V lost 2 bases to trimming and J lost 7 bases, with 11 bases between them. CDR1 and CDR2 from the germline V gene are SGHTA and FQGNSA. This CDR3 contains 13 residues. The CDR3 nucleotides are TGTGCCAGCAGCTTAAGGTCTAGGTATGAAGCTTTCTTT. Its translation: CASSLRSRYEAFF. The whole variable domain, filled in from reference TRBV7-2 and TRBJ1-1, reads GAGVSQSPSNKVTEKGKDVELRCDPISGHTALYWYRQSLGQGLEFLIYFQGNSAPDKSGLPSDRFSAERTGGSVSTLTIQRTQQEDSAVYLCASSLRSRYEAFFGQGTRLTVV.

V gene TRBV11-1 combines with J gene TRBJ1-2, with 7 bases fitting TRBD1. CDR3 length: 13 amino acids. V was pared by 10 bases and J by 4 bases, with 9 bases of the junction left unmatched. Germline CDR1 is SGHAT and CDR2 is FQDESV (reference sequence). The CDR3 DNA is TGTGCCACCCGTGACAGGGCAGTCTATGGCTACACCTTC. It codes for CATRDRAVYGYTF.

The chain has TRBV20-1 and TRBJ2-5; D call uncertain. The V gene's germline CDR1 is DFQATT and CDR2 SNEGSKA (reference sequence). The length of the CDR3 is 12 residues. V lost 3 bases and J 5 bases, leaving 10 bases between the germline ends. This CDR3 reads CSASGRLETQYF. DNA for the CDR3: TGCAGTGCTAGTGGCAGGTTGGAGACCCAGTACTTC.

This chain links TRBV25-1 with TRBJ1-4, with TRBD1 matching over 8 bases. The CDR3 has 14 residues. Per germline, CDR1 MGHDK and CDR2 SYGVNS. V was pared by 5 bases and J by 4 bases, with 3 bases of the junction left unmatched. The CDR3: CASSTQGGNEKLFF. The CDR3, as DNA: TGTGCCAGCAGTACACAGGGGGGTAATGAAAAACTGTTTTTT.

V gene TRBV5-1 combines with J gene TRBJ1-5; D perhaps matches TRBD1 (6 bases). There are 15 residues in the CDR3. The germline V gene encodes CDR1 SGHRS and CDR2 YFSETQ. Trimming left V 0 bases short and J 3 bases short, with 10 bases between. CDR3 coding DNA: TGCGCCAGCAGCTTGGTGGGGGCCAACAATCAGCCCCAGCATTTT. Protein sequence: CASSLVGANNQPQHF.

This chain links TRBV28 with TRBJ1-1; D is unclear. This CDR3 region has 12 residues. Germline V gene sequence: CDR1 MDHEN, CDR2 SYDVKM. V lost 6 bases and J lost 1, with 6 bases in between. The CDR3 sequence: CASRSGNTEAFF. As DNA, the CDR3 is TGTGCCAGCAGGTCCGGGAACACTGAAGCTTTCTTT.

The chain has TRBV10-2 and TRBJ2-5; D might be TRBD2 (6 bases). Deletions cut 5 bases from V and 2 bases from J, with 18 bases between. CDR3 size: 16 residues. Per germline, CDR1 WSHSY and CDR2 SAAADI. The CDR3 spells CASSWGEASEQETQYF. The CDR3 DNA reads TGCGCCAGCAGTTGGGGGGAGGCTAGCGAACAAGAGACCCAGTACTTC.

The rearrangement joins TRBV7-8 to TRBJ2-3, with D perhaps TRBD1 (5 bases). The CDR3 runs 15 residues. Trimming shortened V by 5 bases and J by 0 bases, and 12 bases separated the two germline ends. Germline CDR1 reads SGHVS; CDR2 reads FQNEAQ. CDR3 sequence (DNA): TGTGCCAGCAGCGAAGGGGATTCTAGCACAGATACGCAGTATTTT. Translating gives CASSEGDSSTDTQYF. The complete variable domain, with remaining parts taken from reference TRBV7-8 and TRBJ2-3, reads GAGVSQSPRYKVAKRGQDVALRCDPISGHVSLFWYQQALGQGPEFLTYFQNEAQLDKSGLPSDRFFAERPEGSVSTLKIQRTQQEDSAVYLCASSEGDSSTDTQYFGPGTRLTVL.

The rearrangement joins TRBV24-1 to TRBJ1-2; the match to TRBD1 covers 11 bases. The CDR3 contains 14 residues. The J segment lost 7 bases and the V segment lost 7 bases, leaving 7 bases of the junction unmatched. Germline CDR1 KGHDR, CDR2 SFDVKD. The CDR3 DNA reads as TGTGCCACCAGCCCCGGGACAGGGGGTCCTGGCTACACCTTC. Amino acid sequence: CATSPGTGGPGYTF.

The chain joins TRBV7-3 to TRBJ2-1; D might be TRBD1 (6 bases). V was pared by 5 bases and J by 7 bases, with 12 bases between. Germline lookup yields CDR1 SGHTA and CDR2 FQGTGA. The CDR3 length is 13 residues. In DNA form, the CDR3 reads TGTGCCAGCAGCCTACACGGACAGAATGAGCAGTTCTTC. Amino acids: CASSLHGQNEQFF. The whole variable domain, filled in from reference TRBV7-3 and TRBJ2-1, reads GAGVSQTPSNKVTEKGKYVELRCDPISGHTALYWYRQSLGQGPEFLIYFQGTGAADDSGLPNDRFFAVRPEGSVSTLKIQRTERGDSAVYLCASSLHGQNEQFFGPGTRLTVL.

CDR3 loop: CASSLSREEPQHF. The CDR3 region has the DNA TGTGCCAGCAGTCTCTCCAGGGAAGAGCCCCAGCATTTT. This chain links TRBV2 with TRBJ1-5; D possibly corresponds to TRBD1 (5 bases). Germline V gene lookup returns CDR1 SNHLY and CDR2 FYNNEI. The CDR3 covers 13 residues. Trimming stripped 5 bases from V and 8 bases from J, with 13 bases between.

This clone appeared a few times. DNA for the CDR3: TGTGCCAGCAGCTCCGGGACTAGCGGTCATGACACCGGGGAGCTGTTTTTT. Translated: CASSSGTSGHDTGELFF. The gene calls are TRBV7-9 and TRBJ2-2, with 11 bases identical to TRBD2. Germline CDR1 reads SEHNR; CDR2 reads FQNEAQ (reference sequence). The CDR3 is 17 amino acids. The junction had 7 bases not matched to a gene; V was cut back by 4 bases and J by 3 bases.

The chain employs TRBV5-4 and TRBJ1-4; 8 bases are shared with TRBD1. The CDR3 contains 16 residues. Germline values: CDR1 SGHNT, CDR2 YYREEE (reference sequence). J lost 3 bases, V lost 4 bases, and 8 bases had no gene match. Here the CDR3 DNA reads TGTGCCAGCAGCGTCCAGGGGGCGCTGGCTAATGAAAAACTGTTTTTT. Amino acid sequence: CASSVQGALANEKLFF.

This clone was detected only once. DNA for the CDR3: TGTGCCAGCAGCTTAAGTGTAGGACAGGGTTACGAGCAGTACTTC. It encodes CASSLSVGQGYEQYF. The chain carries TRBV7-3 and TRBJ2-7; 8 bases agree with TRBD1. The CDR3 has 15 residues. V shed 1 base and J 4 bases; nucleotides not matched to a gene: 6. Germline V gives CDR1 SGHTA, CDR2 FQGTGA. Full variable domain (remainder filled in from reference TRBV7-3 and TRBJ2-7): GAGVSQTPSNKVTEKGKYVELRCDPISGHTALYWYRQSLGQGPEFLIYFQGTGAADDSGLPNDRFFAVRPEGSVSTLKIQRTERGDSAVYLCASSLSVGQGYEQYFGPGTRLTVT.

This clone was seen a few times. A read error may account for a junction end that differs from germline. The V gene is TRBV7-3, the J gene TRBJ2-2; TRBD1 is a possible D gene (6 bases). The CDR3 length is 16 residues. CDR1 and CDR2 (germline): SGHTA, FQGTGA. The CDR3 is CASSARDNWVHRGAVF. CDR3 in DNA: TGTGCCAGCAGCGCGAGGGACAATTGGGTACACCGGGGAGCTGTTTTT.